This T cell receptor beta chain was observed in a study of post-analysis software for immune sequencing data. Study outcomes and limitations: There were several TRBV segments more frequent in patients than controls, and TRBV5-6, TRBV5-1 and TRBV20-1 were among them. Controls had significantly higher normalized Chao1 diversity than multiple sclerosis patients. Same-batch samples co-clustered strongly by F measure.

A remark on this clonotype: What it recognizes is unknown.

CDR1 SGHVS and CDR2 FQNEAQ come from the germline V gene. The CDR3 contains 16 residues. The V end lost 5 bases, the J end lost 0 bases, and 13 bases lay between the germline ends. Unique molecular identifiers featured in each of the TCR beta cDNA libraries. MiXCR was run by TCRdb on the PCR reads, yielding one entry per CDR3 protein. The profile shows under 900,000 distinct CDR3 sequences, 53% of them singletons. The chain uses TRBV7-8 and TRBJ1-4, with D tentatively TRBD1 (6 bases). Sequencing was done on a sample of blood. This TCR derives from a girl under 18 with multiple sclerosis. The CDR3 DNA is TGTGCCAGCAGCGCATACGGGGGCGCAACTAATGAAAAACTGTTTTTT. Residues: CASSAYGGATNEKLFF. The entire variable domain, with the rest obtained from reference TRBV7-8 and TRBJ1-4, is as follows: GAGVSQSPRYKVAKRGQDVALRCDPISGHVSLFWYQQALGQGPEFLTYFQNEAQLDKSGLPSDRFFAERPEGSVSTLKIQRTQQEDSAVYLCASSAYGGATNEKLFFGSGTQLSVL.